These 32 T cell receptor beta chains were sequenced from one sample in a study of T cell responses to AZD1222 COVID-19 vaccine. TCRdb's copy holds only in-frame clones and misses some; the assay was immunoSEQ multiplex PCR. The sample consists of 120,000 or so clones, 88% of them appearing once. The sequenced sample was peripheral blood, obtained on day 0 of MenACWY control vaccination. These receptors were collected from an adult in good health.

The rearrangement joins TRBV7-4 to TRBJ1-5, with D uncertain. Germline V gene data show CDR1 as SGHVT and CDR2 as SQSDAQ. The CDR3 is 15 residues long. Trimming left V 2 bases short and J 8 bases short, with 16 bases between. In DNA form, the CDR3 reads TGTGCCAGCAGCTTAAGTTCCGACGGACTCGAGCCCCAGCATTTT. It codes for CASSLSSDGLEPQHF.

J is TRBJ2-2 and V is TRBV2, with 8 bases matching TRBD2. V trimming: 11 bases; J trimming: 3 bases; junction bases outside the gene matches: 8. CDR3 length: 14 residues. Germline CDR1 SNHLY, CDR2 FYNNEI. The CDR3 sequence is CASSSGSYTGELFF. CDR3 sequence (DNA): TGTGCCTCGTCCAGCGGGAGTTACACCGGGGAGCTGTTTTTT.

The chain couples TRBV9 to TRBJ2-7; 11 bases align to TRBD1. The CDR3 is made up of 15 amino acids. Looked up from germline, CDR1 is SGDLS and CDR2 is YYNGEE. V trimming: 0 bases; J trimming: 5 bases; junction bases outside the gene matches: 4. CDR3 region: CASSVGGQGVHEQYF. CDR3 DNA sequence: TGTGCCAGCAGCGTAGGGGGACAGGGGGTCCACGAGCAGTACTTC. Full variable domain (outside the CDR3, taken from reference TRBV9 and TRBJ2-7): DSGVTQTPKHLITATGQRVTLRCSPRSGDLSVYWYQQSLDQGLQFLIQYYNGEERAKGNILERFSAQQFPDLHSELNLSSLELGDSALYFCASSVGGQGVHEQYFGPGTRLTVT.

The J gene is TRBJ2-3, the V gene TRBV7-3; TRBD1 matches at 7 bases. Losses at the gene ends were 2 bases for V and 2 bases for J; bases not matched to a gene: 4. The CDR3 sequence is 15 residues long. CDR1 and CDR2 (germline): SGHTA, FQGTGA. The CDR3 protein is CASSLDRENTDTQYF. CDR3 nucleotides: TGTGCCAGCAGCTTAGACAGGGAAAACACAGATACGCAGTATTTT.

The chain's CDR3 is CASSFEVLGNQPQHF. The CDR3 bases are TGTGCCAGTAGTTTCGAGGTATTAGGCAATCAGCCCCAGCATTTT. The chain links TRBV19 to TRBJ1-5; D not certain. The CDR3 extends over 15 amino acids. The V end lost 5 bases, the J end lost 2 bases, and 13 bases lay between the germline ends. Germline V gene lookup returns CDR1 LNHDA and CDR2 SQIVND (reference sequence).

CDR3 sequence reads: CASSVRSEQFF. The CDR3 bases are TGTGCCAGCAGTGTACGAAGTGAGCAGTTCTTC. The chain combines TRBV27 with TRBJ2-1; D is undetermined. With 5 bases removed from V and 9 bases from J, the gap between germline ends came to 8 bases. This CDR3 contains 11 residues. CDR1 MNHEY and CDR2 SMNVEV come from the germline V gene (reference sequence).

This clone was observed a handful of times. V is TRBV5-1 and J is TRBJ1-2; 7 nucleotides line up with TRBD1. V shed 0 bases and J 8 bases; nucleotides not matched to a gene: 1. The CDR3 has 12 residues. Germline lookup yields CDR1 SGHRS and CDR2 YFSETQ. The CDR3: CASSLGGGGYTF. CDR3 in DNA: TGCGCCAGCAGCTTGGGAGGGGGCGGCTACACCTTC.

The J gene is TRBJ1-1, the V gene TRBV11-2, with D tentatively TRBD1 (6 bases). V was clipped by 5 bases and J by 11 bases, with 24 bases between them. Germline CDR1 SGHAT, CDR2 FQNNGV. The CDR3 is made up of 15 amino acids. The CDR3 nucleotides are TGTGCCAGCAGCGCGTCGAGGGGAGGGGGGGACTCGGCTTTCTTT. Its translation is CASSASRGGGDSAFF.

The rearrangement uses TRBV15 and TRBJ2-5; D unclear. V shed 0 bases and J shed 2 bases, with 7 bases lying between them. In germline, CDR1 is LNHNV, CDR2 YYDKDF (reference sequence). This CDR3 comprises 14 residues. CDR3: CATSRDELQETQYF. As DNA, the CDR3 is TGTGCCACCAGCAGAGACGAGCTGCAAGAGACCCAGTACTTC.

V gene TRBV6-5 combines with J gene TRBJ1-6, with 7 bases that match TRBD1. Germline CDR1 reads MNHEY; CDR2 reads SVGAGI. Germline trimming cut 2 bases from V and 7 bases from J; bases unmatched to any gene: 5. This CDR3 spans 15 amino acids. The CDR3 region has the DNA TGTGCCAGCAGTTACGAGGGGGCGCGAAATTCACCCCTCCACTTT. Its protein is CASSYEGARNSPLHF.

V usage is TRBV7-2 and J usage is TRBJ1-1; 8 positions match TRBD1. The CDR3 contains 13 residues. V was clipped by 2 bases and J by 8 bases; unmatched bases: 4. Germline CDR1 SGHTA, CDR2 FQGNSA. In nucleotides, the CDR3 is TGTGCCAGCAGCTTAAGGGACAGGCAAGAAGCTTTCTTT. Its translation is CASSLRDRQEAFF. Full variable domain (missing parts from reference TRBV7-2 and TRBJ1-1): GAGVSQSPSNKVTEKGKDVELRCDPISGHTALYWYRQSLGQGLEFLIYFQGNSAPDKSGLPSDRFSAERTGGSVSTLTIQRTQQEDSAVYLCASSLRDRQEAFFGQGTRLTVV.

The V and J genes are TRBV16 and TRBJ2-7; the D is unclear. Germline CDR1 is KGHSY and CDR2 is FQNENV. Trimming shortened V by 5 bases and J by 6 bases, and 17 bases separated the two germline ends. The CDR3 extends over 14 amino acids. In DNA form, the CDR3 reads TGTGCCAGCAGCTATAAGGTGAATAAGCTCGAGCAGTACTTC. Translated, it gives CASSYKVNKLEQYF. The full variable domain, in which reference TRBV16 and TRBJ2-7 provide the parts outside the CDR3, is GEEVAQTPKHLVRGEGQKAKLYCAPIKGHSYVFWYQQVLKNEFKFLISFQNENVFDETGMPKERFSAKCLPNSPCSLEIQATKLEDSAVYFCASSYKVNKLEQYFGPGTRLTVT.

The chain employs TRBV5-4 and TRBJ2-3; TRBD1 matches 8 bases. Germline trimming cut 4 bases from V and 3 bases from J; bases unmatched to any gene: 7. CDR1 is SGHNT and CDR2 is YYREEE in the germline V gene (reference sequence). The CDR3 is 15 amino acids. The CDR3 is CASSQRTGNTDTQYF. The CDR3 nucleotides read TGTGCCAGCAGCCAACGGACAGGGAATACAGATACGCAGTATTTT. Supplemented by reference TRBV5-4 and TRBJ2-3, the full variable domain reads ETGVTQSPTHLIKTRGQQVTLRCSSQSGHNTVSWYQQALGQGPQFIFQYYREEENGRGNFPPRFSGLQFPNYSSELNVNALELDDSALYLCASSQRTGNTDTQYFGPGTRLTVL.

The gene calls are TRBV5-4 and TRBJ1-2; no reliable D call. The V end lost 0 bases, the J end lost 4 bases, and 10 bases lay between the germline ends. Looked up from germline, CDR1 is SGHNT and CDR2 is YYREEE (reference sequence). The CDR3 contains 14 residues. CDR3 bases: TGTGCCAGCAGCTTGGAAAGGGCGTTCTATGGCTACACCTTC. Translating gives CASSLERAFYGYTF.

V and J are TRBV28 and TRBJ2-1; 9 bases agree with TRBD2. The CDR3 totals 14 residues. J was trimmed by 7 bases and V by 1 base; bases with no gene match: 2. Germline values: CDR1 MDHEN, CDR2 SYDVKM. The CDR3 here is CASSLSSGTNEQFF. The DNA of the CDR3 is TGTGCCAGCAGTTTATCTAGCGGGACTAATGAGCAGTTCTTC. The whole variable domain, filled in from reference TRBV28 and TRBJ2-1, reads DVKVTQSSRYLVKRTGEKVFLECVQDMDHENMFWYRQDPGLGLRLIYFSYDVKMKEKGDIPEGYSVSREKKERFSLILESASTNQTSMYLCASSLSSGTNEQFFGPGTRLTVL.

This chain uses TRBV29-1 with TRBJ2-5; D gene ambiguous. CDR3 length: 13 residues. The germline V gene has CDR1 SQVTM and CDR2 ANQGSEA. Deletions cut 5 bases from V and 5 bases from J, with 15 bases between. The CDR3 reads CSVTSWDGETQYF. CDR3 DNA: TGCAGCGTTACATCGTGGGATGGGGAGACCCAGTACTTC.

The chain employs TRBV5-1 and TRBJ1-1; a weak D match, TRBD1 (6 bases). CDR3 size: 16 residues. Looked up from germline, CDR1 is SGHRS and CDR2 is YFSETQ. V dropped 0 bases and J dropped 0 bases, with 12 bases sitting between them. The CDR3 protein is CASSLVGQGMNTEAFF. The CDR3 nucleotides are TGCGCCAGCAGCTTGGTAGGCCAGGGGATGAACACTGAAGCTTTCTTT.

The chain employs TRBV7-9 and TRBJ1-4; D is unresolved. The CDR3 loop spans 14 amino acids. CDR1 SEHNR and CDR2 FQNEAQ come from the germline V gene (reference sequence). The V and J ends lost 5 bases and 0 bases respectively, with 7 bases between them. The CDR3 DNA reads TGTGCCAGCAGCGGACTTGCAACTAATGAAAAACTGTTTTTT. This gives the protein CASSGLATNEKLFF.

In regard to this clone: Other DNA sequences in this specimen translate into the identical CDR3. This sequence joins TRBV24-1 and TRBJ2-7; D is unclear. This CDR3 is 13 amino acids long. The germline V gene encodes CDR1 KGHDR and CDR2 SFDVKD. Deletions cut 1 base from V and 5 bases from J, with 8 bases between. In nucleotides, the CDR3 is TGTGCCACCAGTGATTTTCTGGGAAACGAGCAGTACTTC. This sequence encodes CATSDFLGNEQYF.

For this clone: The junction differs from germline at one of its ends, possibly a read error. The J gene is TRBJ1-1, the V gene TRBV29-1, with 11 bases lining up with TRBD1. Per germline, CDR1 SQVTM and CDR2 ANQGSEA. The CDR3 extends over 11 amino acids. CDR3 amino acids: CSVEDRGRIIF. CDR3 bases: TGCAGCGTTGAGGACAGGGGGCGGATTATCTTT.

This CDR3 reads CATSDLHWRGTGAEVMNTEAFF. The DNA for the CDR3 is TGTGCCACCAGTGATTTGCATTGGCGGGGGACAGGGGCCGAGGTGATGAACACTGAAGCTTTCTTT. The chain has TRBV24-1 and TRBJ1-1, with TRBD1 matching over 10 bases. V shed 0 bases and J 0 bases; nucleotides not matched to a gene: 18. CDR3 length equals 22 residues. CDR1 and CDR2 (germline): KGHDR, SFDVKD.

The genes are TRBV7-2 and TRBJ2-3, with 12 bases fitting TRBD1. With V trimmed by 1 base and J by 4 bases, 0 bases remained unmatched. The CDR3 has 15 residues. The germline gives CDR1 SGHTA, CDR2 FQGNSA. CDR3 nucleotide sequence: TGTGCCAGCAGCTTAGGGGACAGGGGGCCAGATACGCAGTATTTT. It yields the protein CASSLGDRGPDTQYF.

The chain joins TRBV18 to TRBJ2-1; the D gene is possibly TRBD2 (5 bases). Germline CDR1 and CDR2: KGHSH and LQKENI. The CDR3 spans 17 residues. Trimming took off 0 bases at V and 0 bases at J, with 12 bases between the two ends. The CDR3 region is CASSPPFSVSSYNEQFF. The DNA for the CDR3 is TGTGCCAGCTCACCACCCTTTAGCGTGAGCTCCTACAATGAGCAGTTCTTC.

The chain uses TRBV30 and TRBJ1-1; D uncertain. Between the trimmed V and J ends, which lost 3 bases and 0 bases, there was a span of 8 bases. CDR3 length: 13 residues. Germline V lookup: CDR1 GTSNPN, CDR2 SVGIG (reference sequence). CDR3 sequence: CAWRSVLNTEAFF. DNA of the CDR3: TGTGCCTGGAGATCGGTACTGAACACTGAAGCTTTCTTT.

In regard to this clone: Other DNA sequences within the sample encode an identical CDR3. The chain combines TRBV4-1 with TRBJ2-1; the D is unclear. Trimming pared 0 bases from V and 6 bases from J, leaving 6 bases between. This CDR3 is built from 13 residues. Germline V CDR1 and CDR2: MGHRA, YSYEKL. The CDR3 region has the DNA TGCGCCAGCAGCCAAGACTACCTCAATGAGCAGTTCTTC. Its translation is CASSQDYLNEQFF.

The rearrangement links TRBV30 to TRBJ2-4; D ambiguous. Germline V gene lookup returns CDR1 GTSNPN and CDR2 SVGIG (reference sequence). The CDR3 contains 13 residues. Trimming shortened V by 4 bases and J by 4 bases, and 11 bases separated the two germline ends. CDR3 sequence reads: CAWTAAPKNIQYF. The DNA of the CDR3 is TGTGCCTGGACTGCGGCACCGAAAAACATTCAGTACTTC. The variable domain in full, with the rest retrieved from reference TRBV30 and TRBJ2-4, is SQTIHQWPATLVQPVGSPLSLECTVEGTSNPNLYWYRQAAGRGLQLLFYSVGIGQISSEVPQNLSASRPQDRQFILSSKKLLLSDSGFYLCAWTAAPKNIQYFGAGTRLSVL.

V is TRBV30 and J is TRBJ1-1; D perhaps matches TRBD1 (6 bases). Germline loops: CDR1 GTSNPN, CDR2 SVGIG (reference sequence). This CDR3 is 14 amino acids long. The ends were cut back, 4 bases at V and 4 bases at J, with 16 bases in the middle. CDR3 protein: CAWKTGPRGTEAFF. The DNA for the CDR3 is TGTGCCTGGAAAACGGGACCCAGGGGCACTGAAGCTTTCTTT.

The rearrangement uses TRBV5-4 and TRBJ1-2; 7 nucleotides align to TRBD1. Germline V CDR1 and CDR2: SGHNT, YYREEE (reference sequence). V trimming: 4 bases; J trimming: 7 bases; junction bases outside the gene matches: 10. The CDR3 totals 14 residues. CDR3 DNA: TGTGCCAGCAGCACCTCGACAGGGCGCTTTGGCTACACCTTC. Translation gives CASSTSTGRFGYTF.

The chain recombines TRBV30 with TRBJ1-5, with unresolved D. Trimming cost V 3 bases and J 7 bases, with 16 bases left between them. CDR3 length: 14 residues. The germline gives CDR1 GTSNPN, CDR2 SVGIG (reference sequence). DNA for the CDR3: TGTGCCTGGAGAGAGAAGGGCGGGCGCCAGCCCCAGCATTTT. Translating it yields CAWREKGGRQPQHF. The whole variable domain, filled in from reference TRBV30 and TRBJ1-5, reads SQTIHQWPATLVQPVGSPLSLECTVEGTSNPNLYWYRQAAGRGLQLLFYSVGIGQISSEVPQNLSASRPQDRQFILSSKKLLLSDSGFYLCAWREKGGRQPQHFGDGTRLSIL.

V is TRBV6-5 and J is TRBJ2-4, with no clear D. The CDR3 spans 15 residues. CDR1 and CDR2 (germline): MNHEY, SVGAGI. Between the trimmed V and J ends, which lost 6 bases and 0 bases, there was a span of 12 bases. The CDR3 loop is CASRAPRLAKNIQYF. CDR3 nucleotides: TGTGCCAGCAGAGCCCCCCGACTAGCCAAAAACATTCAGTACTTC.

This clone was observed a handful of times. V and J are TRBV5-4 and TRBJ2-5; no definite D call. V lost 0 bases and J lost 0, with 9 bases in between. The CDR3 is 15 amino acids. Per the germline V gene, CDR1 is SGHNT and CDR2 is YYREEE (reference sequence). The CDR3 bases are TGTGCCAGCAGCTTGGGGCGTGATAACCAAGAGACCCAGTACTTC. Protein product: CASSLGRDNQETQYF.

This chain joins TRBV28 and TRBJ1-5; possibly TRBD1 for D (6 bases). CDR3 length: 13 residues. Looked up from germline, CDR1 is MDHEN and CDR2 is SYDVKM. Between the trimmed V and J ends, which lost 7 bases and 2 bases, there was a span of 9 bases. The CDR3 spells CASIGGGNQPQHF. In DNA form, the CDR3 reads TGTGCCAGCATCGGGGGCGGCAATCAGCCCCAGCATTTT.